The subject of this entry is one T cell receptor (beta chain). The data belong to a study of blood T cell repertoires in COVID-19. Study-wide background: From T cells, B-cell-depleted T cells, or PBMCs came the material, which was cDNA or gDNA.

One Seattle source followed patients from active infection through their disease course. V dropped 7 bases and J dropped 3; count of bases not matched to a gene: 5. CDR1 and CDR2 from the germline V gene are SNHLY and FYNNEI. The CDR3 contains 14 residues. Authors' data handling: Scientists estimated how many nucleated cells there were by amplifying reference gene primers. The method was immunoSEQ multiplex PCR; TCRdb's version includes in-frame clones alone and lacks a portion of them. The DNA was the basis for D and trimming; V, J and clone size are from that table. The sample has approximately 170,000 clones, around 84% seen once.

Sequencing used peripheral blood. The chain has TRBV2 and TRBJ1-3; 8 bases are a match to TRBD1. The receptor was derived from a woman over 75 with COVID-19, enrolled during active disease. The CDR3 loop reads CASIPRGHGNTIYF. The CDR3 coding sequence is TGTGCCAGCATCCCCAGGGGGCATGGAAACACCATATATTTT. The whole variable domain, filled in from reference TRBV2 and TRBJ1-3, reads EPEVTQTPSHQVTQMGQEVILRCVPISNHLYFYWYRQILGQKVEFLVSFYNNEISEKSEIFDDQFSVERPDGSNFTLKIRSTKLEDSAMYFCASIPRGHGNTIYFGEGSWLTVV.